This is a list of T cell receptor beta chains from one sample in a study of technical replicates of blood from several donors. Sequencing used immunoSEQ multiplex PCR; TCRdb keeps in-frame clones, though not all of them. The sample yields about 83,000 clones, approximately 94% seen once. Material for sequencing was T cells isolated from PBMCs. Every receptor here comes from a human donor in good health. CDR3s include the opening cysteine and the closing phenylalanine or tryptophan. D genes are given only for firm matches. Not all rows give a size; the values are once, few, many and, for expanded clones, a class.

size | D | J | V | CDR3 | DNA
- | - | TRBJ1-1 | TRBV4-1 | CASSPVNGWQGNTEAFF | TGCGCCAGCAGCCCGGTAAACGGGTGGCAGGGGAACACTGAAGCTTTCTTT
- | - | TRBJ2-1 | TRBV6-5 | CASSYSTGNNEQFF | TGTGCCAGCAGTTACTCGACAGGTAACAATGAGCAGTTCTTC
once | - | TRBJ2-3 | TRBV29-1 | CSVDWDPGVDTQYF | TGCAGCGTAGACTGGGACCCGGGGGTAGATACGCAGTATTTT
- | - | TRBJ1-5 | TRBV18 | CASSPQGASQPQHF | TGTGCCAGCTCACCACAGGGAGCGAGCCAGCCCCAGCATTTT
- | - | TRBJ1-3 | TRBV6-5 | CASSYSYSSGNTIYF | TGTGCCAGCAGTTACTCCTACAGCTCTGGAAACACCATATATTTT
- | TRBD1 | TRBJ2-3 | TRBV27 | CASSSGTGPSATQYF | TGTGCCAGCAGCTCCGGGACAGGGCCTTCTGCTACGCAGTATTTT
- | - | TRBJ2-3 | TRBV5-6 | CASSLVMGVATDTQYF | TGTGCCAGCAGCTTGGTGATGGGAGTGGCTACAGATACGCAGTATTTT
once | - | TRBJ2-2 | TRBV6-4 | CASSARTDTGELFF | TGTGCCAGCAGTGCCCGGACAGACACCGGGGAGCTGTTTTTT
- | TRBD1 | TRBJ2-7 | TRBV10-1 | CASSESTGPYEQYF | TGCGCCAGCAGTGAGTCGACAGGGCCCTACGAGCAGTACTTC
- | - | TRBJ2-7 | TRBV7-9 | CASSPDKQYF | TGTGCCAGCAGCCCGGACAAGCAGTACTTC
- | - | TRBJ2-7 | TRBV5-1 | CASRKLGTTYEQYF | TGCGCCAGCCGCAAATTGGGCACCACCTACGAGCAGTACTTC
- | TRBD1 | TRBJ1-1 | TRBV28 | CASSFLGTEFRTEAFF | TGTGCCAGCAGTTTTTTGGGGACAGAATTTAGAACTGAAGCTTTCTTT
- | TRBD1 | TRBJ1-2 | TRBV6-5 | CASSYSTGGDYGYTF | TGTGCCAGCAGTTACTCGACAGGGGGGGACTATGGCTACACCTTC
- | TRBD1 | TRBJ2-1 | TRBV27 | CASSLEGTEEYNEQFF | TGTGCCAGCTCCTTAGAGGGGACAGAGGAATACAATGAGCAGTTCTTC
- | - | TRBJ1-1 | TRBV18 | CASSPSSSTMNTEAFF | TGTGCCAGCTCACCCTCTAGCTCGACCATGAACACTGAAGCTTTCTTT
- | - | TRBJ1-4 | TRBV2 | CASHLRSGGSEKLFF | TGTGCCAGCCATCTTCGGTCGGGCGGGAGTGAAAAACTGTTTTTT
- | TRBD1 | TRBJ1-5 | TRBV30 | CAWSVGQGRQPQHF | TGTGCCTGGAGTGTAGGACAGGGGAGGCAGCCCCAGCATTTT
- | - | TRBJ2-3 | TRBV5-5 | CASSSPFTDTQYF | TGTGCCAGCAGCTCCCCTTTCACAGATACGCAGTATTTT